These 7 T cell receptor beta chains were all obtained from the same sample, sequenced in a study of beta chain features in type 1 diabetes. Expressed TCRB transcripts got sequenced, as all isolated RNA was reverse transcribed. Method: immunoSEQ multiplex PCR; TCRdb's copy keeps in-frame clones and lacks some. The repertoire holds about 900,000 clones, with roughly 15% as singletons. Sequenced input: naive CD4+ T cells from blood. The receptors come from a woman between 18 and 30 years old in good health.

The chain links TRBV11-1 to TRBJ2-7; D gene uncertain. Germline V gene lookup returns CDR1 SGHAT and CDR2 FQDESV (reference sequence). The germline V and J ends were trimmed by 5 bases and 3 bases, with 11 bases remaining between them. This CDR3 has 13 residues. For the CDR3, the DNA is TGTGCCAGCAGCCGTTCTCCGGGCTACGAGCAGTACTTC. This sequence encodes CASSRSPGYEQYF.

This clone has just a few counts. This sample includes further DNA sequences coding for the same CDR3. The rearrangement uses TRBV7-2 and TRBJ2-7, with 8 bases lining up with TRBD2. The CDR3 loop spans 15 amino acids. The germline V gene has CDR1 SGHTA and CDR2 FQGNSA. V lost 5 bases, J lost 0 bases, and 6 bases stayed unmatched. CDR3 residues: CASSPTSGSSYEQYF. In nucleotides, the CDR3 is TGTGCCAGCAGCCCCACTAGCGGTAGCTCCTACGAGCAGTACTTC. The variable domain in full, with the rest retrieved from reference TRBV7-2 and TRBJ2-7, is GAGVSQSPSNKVTEKGKDVELRCDPISGHTALYWYRQSLGQGLEFLIYFQGNSAPDKSGLPSDRFSAERTGGSVSTLTIQRTQQEDSAVYLCASSPTSGSSYEQYFGPGTRLTVT.

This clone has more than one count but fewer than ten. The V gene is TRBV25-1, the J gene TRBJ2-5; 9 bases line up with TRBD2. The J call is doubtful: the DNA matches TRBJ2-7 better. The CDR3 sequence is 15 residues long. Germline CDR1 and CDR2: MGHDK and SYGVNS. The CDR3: CASSEYNSGSYEQYF. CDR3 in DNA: TGTGCCAGCAGTGAGTATAATAGCGGGAGTTACGAGCAGTACTTC.

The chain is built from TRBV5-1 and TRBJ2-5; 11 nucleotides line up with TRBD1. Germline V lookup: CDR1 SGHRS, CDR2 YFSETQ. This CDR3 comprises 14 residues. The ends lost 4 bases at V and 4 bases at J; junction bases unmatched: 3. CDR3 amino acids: CASSRTGGGETQYF. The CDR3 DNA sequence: TGCGCCAGCAGCCGGACAGGGGGCGGAGAGACCCAGTACTTC.

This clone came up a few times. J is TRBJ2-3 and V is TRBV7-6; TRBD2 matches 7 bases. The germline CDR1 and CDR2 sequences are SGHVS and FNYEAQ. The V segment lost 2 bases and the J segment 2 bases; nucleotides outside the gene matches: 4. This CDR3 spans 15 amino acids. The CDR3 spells CASSLLAAITDTQYF. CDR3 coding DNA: TGTGCCAGCAGCTTACTAGCGGCGATCACAGATACGCAGTATTTT.

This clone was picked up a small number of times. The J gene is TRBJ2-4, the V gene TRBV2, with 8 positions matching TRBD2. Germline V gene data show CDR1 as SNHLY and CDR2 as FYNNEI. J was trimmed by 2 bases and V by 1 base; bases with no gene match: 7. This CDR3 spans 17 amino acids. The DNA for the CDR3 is TGTGCCAGCAGTGAAGACGCGGCGGGAGGACCCAAAAACATTCAGTACTTC. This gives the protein CASSEDAAGGPKNIQYF.

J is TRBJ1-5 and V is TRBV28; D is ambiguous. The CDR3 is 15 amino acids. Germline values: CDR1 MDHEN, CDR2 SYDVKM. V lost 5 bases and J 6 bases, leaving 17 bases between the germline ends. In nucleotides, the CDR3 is TGTGCCAGCAGTCCCGGCAGCCGTTTAGTTCAGCCCCAGCATTTT. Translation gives CASSPGSRLVQPQHF.